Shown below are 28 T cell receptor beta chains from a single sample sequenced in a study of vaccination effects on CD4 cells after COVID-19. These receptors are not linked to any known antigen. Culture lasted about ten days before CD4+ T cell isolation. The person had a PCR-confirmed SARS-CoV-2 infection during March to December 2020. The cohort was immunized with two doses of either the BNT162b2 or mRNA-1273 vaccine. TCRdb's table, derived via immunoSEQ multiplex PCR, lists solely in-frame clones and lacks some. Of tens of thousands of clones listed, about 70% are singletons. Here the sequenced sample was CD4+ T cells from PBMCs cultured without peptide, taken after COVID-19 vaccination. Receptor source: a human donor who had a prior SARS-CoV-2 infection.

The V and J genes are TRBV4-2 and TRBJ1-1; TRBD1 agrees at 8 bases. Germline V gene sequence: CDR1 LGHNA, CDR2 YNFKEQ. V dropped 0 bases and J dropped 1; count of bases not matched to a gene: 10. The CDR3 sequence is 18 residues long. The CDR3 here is CASSQDPLQGARNTEAFF. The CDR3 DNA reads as TGTGCCAGCAGCCAAGATCCCCTTCAGGGGGCAAGGAACACTGAAGCTTTCTTT.

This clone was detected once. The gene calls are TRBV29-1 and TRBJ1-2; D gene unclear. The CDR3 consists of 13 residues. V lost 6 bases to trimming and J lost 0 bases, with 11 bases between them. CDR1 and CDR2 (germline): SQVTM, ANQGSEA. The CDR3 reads CSVRQGANYGYTF. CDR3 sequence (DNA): TGCAGCGTCCGTCAAGGAGCTAACTATGGCTACACCTTC.

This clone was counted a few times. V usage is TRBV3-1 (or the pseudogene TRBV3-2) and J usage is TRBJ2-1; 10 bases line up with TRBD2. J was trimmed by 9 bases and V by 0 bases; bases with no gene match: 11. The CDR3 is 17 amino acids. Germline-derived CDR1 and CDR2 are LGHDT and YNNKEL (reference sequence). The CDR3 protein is CASSQDRVGLAGVEQFF. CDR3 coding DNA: TGTGCCAGCAGCCAAGATCGGGTGGGGCTAGCGGGGGTTGAGCAGTTCTTC.

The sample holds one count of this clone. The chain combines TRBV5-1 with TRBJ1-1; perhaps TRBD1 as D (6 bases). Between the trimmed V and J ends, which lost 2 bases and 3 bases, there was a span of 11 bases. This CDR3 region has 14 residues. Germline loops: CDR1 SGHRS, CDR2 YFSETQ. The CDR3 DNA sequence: TGCGCCAGCAGCTTAGGGGGGCCCGACACTGAAGCTTTCTTT. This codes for CASSLGGPDTEAFF.

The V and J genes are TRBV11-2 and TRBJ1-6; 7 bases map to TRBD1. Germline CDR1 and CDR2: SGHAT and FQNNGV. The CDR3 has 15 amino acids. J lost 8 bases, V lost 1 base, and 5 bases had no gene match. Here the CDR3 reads CASSLVQGGHSPLHF. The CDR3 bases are TGTGCCAGCAGCTTAGTCCAGGGGGGGCATTCACCCCTCCACTTT.

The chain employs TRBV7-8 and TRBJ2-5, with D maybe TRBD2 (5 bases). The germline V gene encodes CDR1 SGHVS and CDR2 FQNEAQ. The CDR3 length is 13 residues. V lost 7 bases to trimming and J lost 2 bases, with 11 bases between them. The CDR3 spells CASTRDLQETQYF. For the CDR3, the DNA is TGTGCCAGCACACGGGATCTGCAAGAGACCCAGTACTTC.

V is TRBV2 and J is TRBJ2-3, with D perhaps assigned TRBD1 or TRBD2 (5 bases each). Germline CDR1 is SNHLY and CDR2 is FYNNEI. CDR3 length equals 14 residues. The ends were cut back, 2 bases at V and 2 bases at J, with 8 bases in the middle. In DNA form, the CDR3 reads TGTGCCAGCAGTGAAAACGGGGCCACAGATACGCAGTATTTT. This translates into CASSENGATDTQYF.

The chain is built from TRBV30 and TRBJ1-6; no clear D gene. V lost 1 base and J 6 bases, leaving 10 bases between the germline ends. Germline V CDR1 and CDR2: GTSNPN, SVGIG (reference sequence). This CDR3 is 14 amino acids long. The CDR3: CAWSAQRFNSPLHF. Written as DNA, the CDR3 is TGTGCCTGGAGTGCACAGCGTTTTAATTCACCCCTCCACTTT.

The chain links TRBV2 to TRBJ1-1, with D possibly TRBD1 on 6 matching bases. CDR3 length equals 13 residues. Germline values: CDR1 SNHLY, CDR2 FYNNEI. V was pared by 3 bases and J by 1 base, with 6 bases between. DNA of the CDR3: TGTGCCAGCAGTGACAGGGGGAACACTGAAGCTTTCTTT. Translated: CASSDRGNTEAFF.

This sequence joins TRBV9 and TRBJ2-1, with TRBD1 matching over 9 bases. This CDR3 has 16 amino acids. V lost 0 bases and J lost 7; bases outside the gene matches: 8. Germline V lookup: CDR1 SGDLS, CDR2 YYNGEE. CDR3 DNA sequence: TGTGCCAGCAGCGTAGGTTGGGACAGGGCCGGGAATGAGCAGTTCTTC. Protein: CASSVGWDRAGNEQFF.

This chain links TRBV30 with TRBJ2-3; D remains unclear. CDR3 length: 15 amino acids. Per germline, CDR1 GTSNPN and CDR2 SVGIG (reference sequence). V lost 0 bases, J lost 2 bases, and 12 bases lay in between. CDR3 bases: TGTGCCTGGAGTGTACTCTCTACCGACACAGATACGCAGTATTTT. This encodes CAWSVLSTDTDTQYF.

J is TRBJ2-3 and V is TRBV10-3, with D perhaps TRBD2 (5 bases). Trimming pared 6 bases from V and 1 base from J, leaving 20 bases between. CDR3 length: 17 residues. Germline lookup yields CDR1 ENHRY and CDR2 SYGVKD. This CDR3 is CAIRHPGKDFRTDTQYF. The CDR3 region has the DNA TGTGCCATCAGGCACCCCGGGAAGGACTTCCGCACAGATACGCAGTATTTT.

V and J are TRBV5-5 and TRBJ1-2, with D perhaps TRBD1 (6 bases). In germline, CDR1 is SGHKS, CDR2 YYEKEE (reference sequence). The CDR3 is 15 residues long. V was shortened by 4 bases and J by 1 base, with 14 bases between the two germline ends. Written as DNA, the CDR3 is TGTGCCAGCAGCACCCGGCCAGGGGTTAACTATGGCTACACCTTC. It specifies CASSTRPGVNYGYTF.

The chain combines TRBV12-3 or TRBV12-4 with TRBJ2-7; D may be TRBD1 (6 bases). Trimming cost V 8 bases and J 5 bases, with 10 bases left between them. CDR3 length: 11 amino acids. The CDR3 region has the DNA TGTGCCAGCTCCTACAGGGACGAGCAGTACTTC. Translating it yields CASSYRDEQYF.

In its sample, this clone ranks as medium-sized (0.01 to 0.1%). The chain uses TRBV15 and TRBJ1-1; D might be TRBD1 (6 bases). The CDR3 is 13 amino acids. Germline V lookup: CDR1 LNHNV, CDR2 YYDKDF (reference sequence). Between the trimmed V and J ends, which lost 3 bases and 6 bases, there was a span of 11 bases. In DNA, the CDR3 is TGTGCCACCAGCAGGAAACCAGGGGCTGAAGCTTTCTTT. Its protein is CATSRKPGAEAFF.

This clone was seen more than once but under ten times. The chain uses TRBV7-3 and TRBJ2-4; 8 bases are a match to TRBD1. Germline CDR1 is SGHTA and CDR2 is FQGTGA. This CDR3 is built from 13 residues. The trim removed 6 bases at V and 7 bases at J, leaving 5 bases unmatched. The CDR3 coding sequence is TGTGCCAGCAGTTTGGACAGGGATAACATTCAGTACTTC. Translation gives CASSLDRDNIQYF. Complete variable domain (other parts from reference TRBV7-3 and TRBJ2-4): GAGVSQTPSNKVTEKGKYVELRCDPISGHTALYWYRQSLGQGPEFLIYFQGTGAADDSGLPNDRFFAVRPEGSVSTLKIQRTERGDSAVYLCASSLDRDNIQYFGAGTRLSVL.

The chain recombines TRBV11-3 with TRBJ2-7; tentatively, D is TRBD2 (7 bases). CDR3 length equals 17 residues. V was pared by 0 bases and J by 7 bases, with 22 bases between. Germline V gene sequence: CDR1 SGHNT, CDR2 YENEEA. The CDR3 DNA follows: TGTGCCAGCAGCTTAGACCCCACAGGGACCGGACTAGGGGAGCAGTACTTC. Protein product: CASSLDPTGTGLGEQYF.

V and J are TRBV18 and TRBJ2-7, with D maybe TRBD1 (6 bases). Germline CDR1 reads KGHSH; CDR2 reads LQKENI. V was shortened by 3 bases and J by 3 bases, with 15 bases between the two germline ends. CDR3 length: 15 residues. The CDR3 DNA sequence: TGTGCCAGCTCACCTCCCGGGACACCTAACTACGAGCAGTACTTC. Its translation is CASSPPGTPNYEQYF.

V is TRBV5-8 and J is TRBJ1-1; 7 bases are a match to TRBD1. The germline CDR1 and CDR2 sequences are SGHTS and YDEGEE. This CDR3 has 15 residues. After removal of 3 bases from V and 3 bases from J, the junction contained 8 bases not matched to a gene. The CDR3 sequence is CASSWYYTGDTEAFF. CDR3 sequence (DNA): TGTGCCAGCAGCTGGTATTATACAGGGGACACTGAAGCTTTCTTT.

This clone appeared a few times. The CDR3 nucleotides are TGTGCCAGCAGCACCCGACTAGCGGGTACTACCGGGGAGCTGTTTTTT. It translates to CASSTRLAGTTGELFF. The chain joins TRBV9 to TRBJ2-2; 10 positions match TRBD2. Germline assignment: CDR1 SGDLS and CDR2 YYNGEE. CDR3 length equals 16 residues. V lost 4 bases and J lost 5; bases outside the gene matches: 8.

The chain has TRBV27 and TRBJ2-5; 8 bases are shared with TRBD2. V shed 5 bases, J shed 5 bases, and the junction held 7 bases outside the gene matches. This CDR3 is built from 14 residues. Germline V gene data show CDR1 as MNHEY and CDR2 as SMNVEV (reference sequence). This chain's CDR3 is CASSSGGGGETQYF. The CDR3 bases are TGTGCCAGCAGTAGCGGGGGAGGGGGGGAGACCCAGTACTTC.

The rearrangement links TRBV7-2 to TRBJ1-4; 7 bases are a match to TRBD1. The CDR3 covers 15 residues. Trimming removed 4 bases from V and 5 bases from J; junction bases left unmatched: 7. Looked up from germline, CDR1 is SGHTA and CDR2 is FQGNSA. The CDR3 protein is CASSSYGTVNEKLFF. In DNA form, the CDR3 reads TGTGCCAGCAGCTCGTACGGGACAGTAAATGAAAAACTGTTTTTT.

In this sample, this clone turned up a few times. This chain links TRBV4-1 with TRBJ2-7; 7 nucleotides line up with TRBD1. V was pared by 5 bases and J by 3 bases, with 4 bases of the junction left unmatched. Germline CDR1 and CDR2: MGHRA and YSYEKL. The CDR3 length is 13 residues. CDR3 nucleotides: TGCGCCAGCAGCAGACAGGGTTACTACGAGCAGTACTTC. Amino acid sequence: CASSRQGYYEQYF.

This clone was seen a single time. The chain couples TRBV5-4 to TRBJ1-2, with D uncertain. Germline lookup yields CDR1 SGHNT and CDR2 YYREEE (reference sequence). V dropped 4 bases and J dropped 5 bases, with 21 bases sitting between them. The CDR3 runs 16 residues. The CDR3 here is CASSEGDSQAIYGYTF. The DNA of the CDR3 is TGTGCCAGCAGCGAAGGAGACTCGCAGGCGATATATGGCTACACCTTC.

The CDR3 sequence is CASSLVSGRAVNNEQFF. The DNA for the CDR3 is TGTGCCAGCAGCTTAGTTAGCGGGAGGGCGGTGAACAATGAGCAGTTCTTC. This sequence joins TRBV7-6 and TRBJ2-1, with 11 bases lining up with TRBD2. Germline loops: CDR1 SGHVS, CDR2 FNYEAQ. J gave up 5 bases and V 1 base, and 7 bases lay outside the gene matches. The CDR3 length is 17 residues.

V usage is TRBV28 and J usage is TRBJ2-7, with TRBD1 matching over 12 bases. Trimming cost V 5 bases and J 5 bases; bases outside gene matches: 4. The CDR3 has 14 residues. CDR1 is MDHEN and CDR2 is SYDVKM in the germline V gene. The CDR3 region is CASSAGTGGHEQYF. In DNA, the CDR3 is TGTGCCAGCAGTGCCGGGACAGGGGGCCACGAGCAGTACTTC.

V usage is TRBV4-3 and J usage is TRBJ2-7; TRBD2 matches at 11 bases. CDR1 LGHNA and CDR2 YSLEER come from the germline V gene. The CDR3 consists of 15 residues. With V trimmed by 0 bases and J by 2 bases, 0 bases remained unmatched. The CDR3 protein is CASSQDSGRAYEQYF. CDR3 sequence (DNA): TGCGCCAGCAGCCAAGATAGCGGGAGGGCCTACGAGCAGTACTTC.

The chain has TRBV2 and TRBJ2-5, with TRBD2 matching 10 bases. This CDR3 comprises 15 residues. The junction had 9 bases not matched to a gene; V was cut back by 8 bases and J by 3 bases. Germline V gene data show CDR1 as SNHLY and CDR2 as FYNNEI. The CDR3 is CASCRNSGGKETQYF. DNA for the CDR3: TGTGCCAGCTGTCGGAATAGCGGGGGGAAAGAGACCCAGTACTTC.